This entry lists 32 T cell receptor beta chains sequenced from one sample in a study of technical replicates of blood from several donors. Using immunoSEQ multiplex PCR, the repertoire was profiled, and TCRdb retains in-frame clones only, with some absent. The data show some 66,000 clones, about 98% seen once. Sequenced: T cells isolated from PBMCs. These receptors all come from a human donor in good health.

In this sample, this clone turned up once. The J gene is TRBJ2-5, the V gene TRBV21-1; no check of the table's D call, TRBD2, against the DNA was made. TRBV21-1 is shown as a pseudogene. The CDR3 has 16 amino acids. The CDR3 is CARTKWRCRISCTQYF. In DNA form, the CDR3 reads TGTGCCAGAACCAAGTGGAGGTGCCGTATCTCGTGCACCCAGTACTTC.

Regarding this clone: Because it lacks the conserved phenylalanine or tryptophan at the end, this CDR3 is likely a read error. No DNA is shown, since the ends of the CDR3 on it are uncertain; the CDR3 is the one TCRdb lists. V gene TRBV25-1 combines with J gene TRBJ1-2. Germline V gene data show CDR1 as MGHDK and CDR2 as SYGVNS. The CDR3 is 12 amino acids long, termini counted. CDR3 protein: CASSFGGGVLIV.

The chain uses TRBV10-3 and TRBJ2-1; 7 nucleotides align to TRBD1. Losses at the gene ends were 10 bases for V and 1 base for J; bases not matched to a gene: 10. There are 15 residues in the CDR3. Germline CDR1 and CDR2: ENHRY and SYGVKD. This CDR3 reads CATYQQGQSYNEQFF. The CDR3 DNA sequence: TGTGCCACCTATCAACAGGGACAGTCCTACAATGAGCAGTTCTTC.

This clone was detected only once. J is TRBJ1-1 and V is TRBV12-5; the D is unclear. Germline loops: CDR1 LGHNT, CDR2 FRNRAP. The CDR3 has 17 residues. Trimming pared 0 bases from V and 1 base from J, leaving 15 bases between. The CDR3 protein is CASGLVDPRVENTEAFF. The CDR3 region has the DNA TGTGCTAGTGGTTTGGTAGACCCCCGGGTAGAGAACACTGAAGCTTTCTTT.

The chain employs TRBV5-1 and TRBJ2-5, with TRBD1 matching over 8 bases. CDR1 is SGHRS and CDR2 is YFSETQ in the germline V gene. V was clipped by 0 bases and J by 4 bases; unmatched bases: 11. The CDR3 is 17 residues long. The chain's CDR3 is CASSLGVGTGPLETQYF. The CDR3 DNA sequence: TGCGCCAGCAGCTTGGGGGTAGGGACAGGTCCACTAGAGACCCAGTACTTC.

The J gene is TRBJ1-4, the V gene TRBV5-5; the D gene is possibly TRBD1 (6 bases). The V gene lost 3 bases and the J gene lost 4 bases, with 13 bases spanning the gap. The CDR3 contains 15 residues. The germline gives CDR1 SGHKS, CDR2 YYEKEE (reference sequence). CDR3 in DNA: TGTGCCAGCAGCTGGGAAACAGGGAGTAATGAAAAACTGTTTTTT. Translation gives CASSWETGSNEKLFF.

The chain carries TRBV28 and TRBJ1-5; the match to TRBD1 covers 9 bases. This CDR3 contains 16 residues. After removal of 6 bases from V and 0 bases from J, the junction contained 6 bases not matched to a gene. The germline V gene encodes CDR1 MDHEN and CDR2 SYDVKM. The CDR3 nucleotides are TGTGCCAGCAGCCGAGGGACAGGGAATAGCAATCAGCCCCAGCATTTT. It yields the protein CASSRGTGNSNQPQHF.

This clone has only one observation. The CDR3 here is CASSETRYEQFF. CDR3 bases: TGTGCCAGCAGCGAAACTAGATATGAGCAGTTCTTC. The chain couples TRBV11-2 to TRBJ2-1, with D perhaps TRBD2 (5 bases). Deletions cut 5 bases from V and 8 bases from J, with 10 bases between. In germline, CDR1 is SGHAT, CDR2 FQNNGV. This CDR3 region has 12 residues.

This chain links TRBV19 with TRBJ2-3, with TRBD2 matching over 12 bases. Germline trimming cut 7 bases from V and 2 bases from J; bases unmatched to any gene: 7. Germline V gives CDR1 LNHDA, CDR2 SQIVND (reference sequence). The CDR3 totals 16 residues. In nucleotides, the CDR3 is TGTGCCAGTACCCGGACTAGCGGGGTCTTCACAGATACGCAGTATTTT. Translated, it gives CASTRTSGVFTDTQYF.

The V gene is TRBV20-1, the J gene TRBJ2-5; TRBD2 might be the D (5 bases). CDR3 length equals 11 residues. Germline V lookup: CDR1 DFQATT, CDR2 SNEGSKA (reference sequence). Trimming left V 6 bases short and J 2 bases short, with 7 bases between. CDR3 loop: CSAGRQETQYF. The CDR3, as DNA: TGCAGTGCAGGGAGACAAGAGACCCAGTACTTC.

The V and J genes are TRBV6-5 and TRBJ1-1; TRBD1 is a possible D gene (5 bases). Trimming took off 8 bases at V and 4 bases at J, with 20 bases between the two ends. The CDR3 totals 15 residues. Germline CDR1 reads MNHEY; CDR2 reads SVGAGI. CDR3 nucleotide sequence: TGTGCCAGCGCCATCTCAACAGGAGTTGGCACTGAAGCTTTCTTT. This gives the protein CASAISTGVGTEAFF.

The genes are TRBV7-8 and TRBJ1-2; D is uncertain. In germline, CDR1 is SGHVS, CDR2 FQNEAQ. This CDR3 region has 14 residues. V was pared by 5 bases and J by 3 bases, with 13 bases between. CDR3 DNA: TGTGCCAGCAGCAAAAACGTGGCCTACTATGGCTACACCTTC. Translation gives CASSKNVAYYGYTF.

V is TRBV11-3 and J is TRBJ1-1; 8 bases agree with TRBD1. Trimming at V came to 3 bases and at J to 1 base, leaving 1 base not matched to a gene. Germline CDR1 reads SGHNT; CDR2 reads YENEEA. This CDR3 comprises 14 residues. The chain's CDR3 is CASSFGTGNTEAFF. CDR3 nucleotides: TGTGCCAGCAGCTTCGGGACAGGGAACACTGAAGCTTTCTTT.

V is TRBV9 and J is TRBJ1-5, with D unclear. The V end lost 0 bases, the J end lost 2 bases, and 6 bases lay between the germline ends. The CDR3 is 14 amino acids. Germline CDR1 reads SGDLS; CDR2 reads YYNGEE. CDR3 DNA sequence: TGTGCCAGCAGCGTAGGGGCCGGCAATCAGCCCCAGCATTTT. It is translated as CASSVGAGNQPQHF.

This chain links TRBV12-5 with TRBJ2-1; D possibly corresponds to TRBD1 (6 bases). V was pared by 1 base and J by 7 bases, with 14 bases between. Per germline, CDR1 LGHNT and CDR2 FRNRAP. CDR3 length: 15 residues. CDR3 protein: CASGLALQGWNEQFF. CDR3 bases: TGTGCTAGTGGTTTGGCACTACAGGGATGGAATGAGCAGTTCTTC.

The rearrangement joins TRBV28 to TRBJ2-7; TRBD1 is a possible D gene (6 bases). Germline V gene data show CDR1 as MDHEN and CDR2 as SYDVKM. V was trimmed by 7 bases and J by 2 bases, leaving 15 bases between them. The CDR3 extends over 14 amino acids. CDR3 in amino acids: CASTSQGPTYEQYF. The CDR3 DNA follows: TGTGCCAGCACCTCCCAGGGGCCTACCTACGAGCAGTACTTC.

The V call is TRBV7-6, the J call TRBJ2-1; 8 bases line up with TRBD1. The V segment lost 7 bases and the J segment 8 bases; nucleotides outside the gene matches: 7. The germline gives CDR1 SGHVS, CDR2 FNYEAQ. CDR3 length: 13 amino acids. The CDR3 sequence: CASNTGQGDEQFF. The CDR3 DNA reads TGTGCCAGCAACACCGGACAGGGAGATGAGCAGTTCTTC. Supplemented by reference TRBV7-6 and TRBJ2-1, the full variable domain reads GAGVSQSPRYKVTKRGQDVALRCDPISGHVSLYWYRQALGQGPEFLTYFNYEAQQDKSGLPNDRFSAERPEGSISTLTIQRTEQRDSAMYRCASNTGQGDEQFFGPGTRLTVL.

J is TRBJ2-3 and V is TRBV19; D not resolved. With 0 bases removed from V and 4 bases from J, the gap between germline ends came to 8 bases. CDR1 is LNHDA and CDR2 is SQIVND in the germline V gene (reference sequence). CDR3 length: 14 amino acids. The CDR3 reads CASSIDSPPDTQYF. The DNA for the CDR3 is TGTGCCAGTAGTATAGACTCCCCCCCAGATACGCAGTATTTT.

The chain is built from TRBV28 and TRBJ2-7; 12 bases fit TRBD2. The CDR3 loop spans 14 amino acids. The V gene end was trimmed by 6 bases and the J gene end by 3 bases; junction bases not matched to a gene: 3. CDR1 MDHEN and CDR2 SYDVKM come from the germline V gene. CDR3 nucleotide sequence: TGTGCCAGCAGGATGACTAGCGGGAGCTACGAGCAGTACTTC. It is translated as CASRMTSGSYEQYF. Looking up the rest from reference TRBV28 and TRBJ2-7 gives the full variable domain: DVKVTQSSRYLVKRTGEKVFLECVQDMDHENMFWYRQDPGLGLRLIYFSYDVKMKEKGDIPEGYSVSREKKERFSLILESASTNQTSMYLCASRMTSGSYEQYFGPGTRLTVT.

This sequence joins TRBV6-6 and TRBJ2-2; D is unclear. The length of the CDR3 is 14 residues. Germline CDR1 and CDR2: MNHNY and SVGAGI (reference sequence). The V and J ends lost 2 bases and 7 bases respectively, with 11 bases between them. CDR3: CASSYLDLVGELFF. Here the CDR3 DNA reads TGTGCCAGCAGTTACCTAGATCTAGTCGGGGAGCTGTTTTTT.

The chain couples TRBV5-1 to TRBJ1-4; possibly TRBD1 for D (6 bases). The germline V gene has CDR1 SGHRS and CDR2 YFSETQ. V was pared by 1 base and J by 7 bases, with 20 bases between. The CDR3 totals 17 residues. CDR3: CASSLSLQGRASEKLFF. In DNA, the CDR3 is TGCGCCAGCAGCTTGTCACTTCAGGGGCGCGCCTCTGAAAAACTGTTTTTT.

This chain joins TRBV11-3 and TRBJ2-1; the match to TRBD2 covers 9 bases. After removal of 3 bases from V and 0 bases from J, the junction contained 6 bases not matched to a gene. The CDR3 has 17 amino acids. In germline, CDR1 is SGHNT, CDR2 YENEEA. This CDR3 is CASSFSSGVFSYNEQFF. As DNA, the CDR3 is TGTGCCAGCAGCTTTTCTAGCGGGGTCTTCTCCTACAATGAGCAGTTCTTC.

This chain joins TRBV11-1 and TRBJ2-3; 8 bases align to TRBD2. J lost 3 bases, V lost 0 bases, and 2 bases had no gene match. The CDR3 runs 15 residues. Germline V gives CDR1 SGHAT, CDR2 FQDESV (reference sequence). The DNA for the CDR3 is TGTGCCAGCAGCTTAGCCTCTAGCGGGACAGATACGCAGTATTTT. As protein: CASSLASSGTDTQYF.

This sequence joins TRBV30 and TRBJ1-3, with 8 bases aligning to TRBD1. V lost 2 bases, J lost 14 bases, and 5 bases stayed unmatched. This CDR3 contains 11 residues. The V gene's germline CDR1 is GTSNPN and CDR2 SVGIG (reference sequence). The CDR3 DNA reads TGTGCCTGGAGTTTGGACAGGGCTTTATATTTT. Translating gives CAWSLDRALYF.

The chain combines TRBV5-1 with TRBJ2-7; D gene uncertain. Germline CDR1 SGHRS, CDR2 YFSETQ. Deletions cut 4 bases from V and 2 bases from J, with 10 bases between. The CDR3 is 13 residues long. Here the CDR3 reads CASSLSTTYEQYF. The CDR3 DNA reads TGCGCCAGCAGCCTTTCTACCACCTACGAGCAGTACTTC.

This clone was seen once. This chain uses TRBV27 with TRBJ1-2; 8 bases match TRBD1. The CDR3 runs to 18 residues. V trimming: 5 bases; J trimming: 4 bases; junction bases outside the gene matches: 18. The germline V gene has CDR1 MNHEY and CDR2 SMNVEV (reference sequence). The CDR3 coding sequence is TGTGCCAGCAGTATCTACTCCGGGACAGGTTTTGGGGGCTATGGCTACACCTTC. Encoded protein: CASSIYSGTGFGGYGYTF.

The genes are TRBV28 and TRBJ2-2, with 7 bases fitting TRBD2. The CDR3 has 18 residues. V lost 5 bases, J lost 4 bases, and 16 bases stayed unmatched. The germline gives CDR1 MDHEN, CDR2 SYDVKM. CDR3 nucleotide sequence: TGTGCCAGCAGTACCTTTTCCCTAGGGGACTATCGCACCGGGGAGCTGTTTTTT. Translation: CASSTFSLGDYRTGELFF.

The J gene is TRBJ1-5, the V gene TRBV2; 7 bases line up with TRBD1. There are 13 residues in the CDR3. Germline trimming cut 7 bases from V and 3 bases from J; bases unmatched to any gene: 3. Germline loops: CDR1 SNHLY, CDR2 FYNNEI. This CDR3 reads CASNRGLNQPQHF. The CDR3 coding sequence is TGTGCCAGCAACAGGGGACTCAATCAGCCCCAGCATTTT.

This chain uses TRBV9 with TRBJ1-1; possible D gene TRBD1, 5 bases. The CDR3 consists of 15 residues. Trimming removed 0 bases from V and 2 bases from J, with 11 bases in between. The germline gives CDR1 SGDLS, CDR2 YYNGEE. The CDR3 protein is CASSVGRGANTEAFF. CDR3 sequence (DNA): TGTGCCAGCAGCGTAGGAAGGGGTGCAAACACTGAAGCTTTCTTT.

The chain recombines TRBV5-1 with TRBJ1-2; no reliable D call. Between the trimmed V and J ends, which lost 4 bases and 5 bases, there was a span of 9 bases. Germline CDR1 SGHRS, CDR2 YFSETQ. This CDR3 spans 12 amino acids. The CDR3 spells CASSAGAYGYTF. CDR3 in DNA: TGCGCCAGCAGCGCGGGAGCGTATGGCTACACCTTC.

The chain uses TRBV27 and TRBJ2-1; weak D call: TRBD1 (6 bases). This CDR3 is built from 13 residues. Trimming pared 2 bases from V and 13 bases from J, leaving 15 bases between. Germline V CDR1 and CDR2: MNHEY, SMNVEV (reference sequence). CDR3 loop: CASSLKGTMSQFF. CDR3 nucleotide sequence: TGTGCCAGCAGTTTAAAGGGGACAATGTCTCAGTTCTTC.

The chain recombines TRBV30 with TRBJ1-3; D remains ambiguous. From germline, CDR1 is GTSNPN and CDR2 SVGIG (reference sequence). The V gene lost 8 bases and the J gene lost 4 bases, with 12 bases spanning the gap. The CDR3 contains 12 residues. Written as DNA, the CDR3 is TGTGCCGGTGGGCCCGACGGAAACACCATATATTTT. Translation: CAGGPDGNTIYF.